This T cell receptor (beta chain) was captured by sequencing in a study of cytomegalovirus exposure and HLA in healthy donors. Profiled with immunoSEQ multiplex PCR; TCRdb holds only in-frame clones, not every one. The repertoire holds about 70,000 clones, with around 95% as singletons. Germline V gene sequence: CDR1 GTSNPN, CDR2 SVGIG (reference sequence). V was pared by 4 bases and J by 8 bases, with 20 bases between. This CDR3 is built from 15 residues. The TCR originated in a young woman in good health and CMV-seropositive. V usage is TRBV30 and J usage is TRBJ2-2, with D maybe TRBD2 (6 bases). The source material was PBMCs. The CDR3 reads CAWTPSPAAGGELFF. CDR3 sequence (DNA): TGTGCCTGGACCCCCTCCCCAGCTGCGGGGGGGGAGCTGTTTTTT.